These 32 T cell receptor beta chains came from one sample sequenced in a study of regulatory T cells in long-lasting Graves disease. Building of the TCR beta libraries involved iRepertoire HTBI primers and Arm-PCR of CDR3 regions. Each CDR3 protein gets one entry after TCRdb re-called the multiplex PCR reads with MiXCR. This sample has a few hundred thousand distinct CDR3 sequences; roughly 19% occur once, and the top ten carry 12%. As to time point: newly diagnosed GD, antithyroid drugs for less than 3 months. From PBMCs, RNA was extracted and then used to make the TCR library. The data also belong to a second study, concerning T cells in Graves' hyperthyroidism and ophthalmopathy.

The specimen comprised peripheral blood mononuclear cells (PBMCs), sampled at new diagnosis, from a patient treated with antithyroid drugs. These receptors were taken from a woman aged 25 to 39 with Graves disease.

This clonotype showed up many times. The chain recombines TRBV28 with TRBJ1-2; D gene unclear. The V gene's germline CDR1 is MDHEN and CDR2 SYDVKM. Trimming shortened V by 4 bases and J by 1 base, and 10 bases separated the two germline ends. The CDR3 loop spans 14 amino acids. CDR3 sequence reads: CASSYINGNYGYTF. The CDR3 DNA reads as TGTGCCAGCAGTTACATCAACGGTAACTATGGCTACACCTTC.

The sample holds many counts of this clonotype. V usage is TRBV5-5 and J usage is TRBJ2-7, with 7 bases fitting TRBD2. V shed 4 bases, J shed 3 bases, and the junction held 13 bases outside the gene matches. The CDR3 has 16 residues. Germline values: CDR1 SGHKS, CDR2 YYEKEE (reference sequence). The CDR3 DNA follows: TGTGCCAGCAGCCGGGTGGGGGGGGACCCCCTCTACGAGCAGTACTTC. It encodes CASSRVGGDPLYEQYF.

In its sample, this clonotype was seen many times. This rearrangement joins TRBV30 to TRBJ1-1; the D gene is possibly TRBD1 (6 bases). This CDR3 contains 12 residues. CDR1 GTSNPN and CDR2 SVGIG come from the germline V gene (reference sequence). V shed 1 base and J shed 10 bases, with 13 bases lying between them. This CDR3 is CAWSAIGGLAFF. The CDR3, as DNA: TGTGCCTGGAGTGCCATTGGGGGCTTAGCTTTCTTT.

This clonotype was seen many times. The chain combines TRBV12-3 or TRBV12-4 with TRBJ1-1; D is undetermined. The CDR3 has 13 residues. V shed 7 bases and J shed 0 bases, with 9 bases lying between them. CDR3 loop: CASIDDLNTEAFF. The CDR3 DNA is TGTGCCAGCATTGACGATCTGAACACTGAAGCTTTCTTT.

The sample holds many counts of this clonotype. The V gene is TRBV2, the J gene TRBJ1-1, with TRBD1 matching 7 bases. In germline, CDR1 is SNHLY, CDR2 FYNNEI. The trim removed 6 bases at V and 1 base at J, leaving 8 bases unmatched. The CDR3 contains 15 residues. Here the CDR3 reads CASSRGQPGNTEAFF. In DNA, the CDR3 is TGTGCCAGCAGCCGGGGACAGCCTGGGAACACTGAAGCTTTCTTT.

This clonotype was detected ten times or more. The J gene is TRBJ2-7, the V gene TRBV30; TRBD2 agrees at 8 bases. This CDR3 is built from 14 residues. Germline CDR1 GTSNPN, CDR2 SVGIG (reference sequence). J was trimmed by 3 bases and V by 3 bases; bases with no gene match: 7. The CDR3 spells CAWRAAGAYYEQYF. For the CDR3, the DNA is TGTGCCTGGAGAGCAGCGGGAGCCTACTACGAGCAGTACTTC.

This clonotype was seen ten or more times. The chain recombines TRBV10-2 with TRBJ1-4; D ambiguous. The length of the CDR3 is 15 residues. Trimming cost V 6 bases and J 5 bases, with 16 bases left between them. Germline values: CDR1 WSHSY, CDR2 SAAADI. CDR3 residues: CASRPGEVANEKLFF. CDR3 DNA: TGCGCCAGCAGACCCGGGGAGGTTGCCAATGAAAAACTGTTTTTT.

Ten or more counts support this clonotype. J is TRBJ1-1 and V is TRBV9; TRBD1 agrees at 10 bases. The CDR3 is made up of 17 amino acids. Germline V gives CDR1 SGDLS, CDR2 YYNGEE. With 2 bases clipped from V and 0 bases from J, the junction kept 7 bases outside the gene matches. The CDR3 protein is CASSVGDRGLLNTEAFF. The CDR3 nucleotides are TGTGCCAGCAGCGTTGGAGACAGGGGGCTTCTGAACACTGAAGCTTTCTTT.

This clonotype has only one observation. The chain carries TRBV18 and TRBJ2-3; tentative D call: TRBD1 (5 bases). The end of the DNA aligns better with TRBJ1-5, so the J call may be wrong. Germline V gene lookup returns CDR1 KGHSH and CDR2 LQKENI. CDR3 length equals 17 residues. For the CDR3, the DNA is TGTGCCAGCTCACCCCCCCTAGGCAGCGGGGGTGGAGATACGCAGCATTTT. Protein product: CASSPPLGSGGGDTQHF.

This clonotype was picked up many times. The chain uses TRBV28 and TRBJ2-2; a weak D match, TRBD2 (10 bases). The CDR3 is 20 amino acids. Germline CDR1 and CDR2: MDHEN and SYDVKM. Deletions cut 1 base from V and 3 bases from J, with 24 bases between. The CDR3: CASSLLVDRGAGGDTGELFF. The CDR3 bases are TGTGCCAGCAGTTTATTGGTGGACAGGGGAGCGGGAGGGGACACCGGGGAGCTGTTTTTT.

The sample holds many counts of this clonotype. This chain connects TRBV7-8 to TRBJ2-7, with 11 nucleotides matching TRBD2. The CDR3 has 17 residues. V was pared by 2 bases and J by 2 bases, with 8 bases of the junction left unmatched. The V gene's germline CDR1 is SGHVS and CDR2 FQNEAQ. For the CDR3, the DNA is TGTGCCAGCAGCTTAAGAGCCCTAGCGGGAGGAGCCTACGAGCAGTACTTC. The encoded protein is CASSLRALAGGAYEQYF.

CDR3 sequence: CASTDGGSSYEQYF. Here the CDR3 DNA reads TGTGCCAGCACCGATGGGGGAAGTTCCTACGAGCAGTACTTC. The chain combines TRBV2 with TRBJ2-7; the D gene could be TRBD1 or TRBD2 (5 bases each). The CDR3 has 14 residues. The ends were cut back, 7 bases at V and 1 base at J, with 14 bases in the middle. Germline V gene data show CDR1 as SNHLY and CDR2 as FYNNEI. The complete variable domain, with remaining parts taken from reference TRBV2 and TRBJ2-7, reads EPEVTQTPSHQVTQMGQEVILRCVPISNHLYFYWYRQILGQKVEFLVSFYNNEISEKSEIFDDQFSVERPDGSNFTLKIRSTKLEDSAMYFCASTDGGSSYEQYFGPGTRLTVT.

V usage is TRBV12-3 or TRBV12-4 and J usage is TRBJ1-1; D ambiguous. The V gene lost 5 bases and the J gene lost 2 bases, with 12 bases spanning the gap. There are 14 residues in the CDR3. This CDR3 is CASSVVGRNTEAFF. The CDR3, as DNA: TGTGCCAGCAGTGTCGTTGGGCGTAACACTGAAGCTTTCTTT.

This clonotype was recorded at least ten times. This sequence joins TRBV28 and TRBJ1-2, with D possibly TRBD1 on 6 matching bases. The V gene's germline CDR1 is MDHEN and CDR2 SYDVKM. V lost 5 bases and J lost 4, with 14 bases in between. The length of the CDR3 is 14 residues. CDR3 sequence: CASSISTGIYGYTF. In DNA form, the CDR3 reads TGTGCCAGCAGTATCTCGACAGGAATCTATGGCTACACCTTC.

This clonotype occurred many times. The V and J genes are TRBV24-1 and TRBJ2-5; 14 bases are a match to TRBD2. After removal of 7 bases from V and 2 bases from J, the junction contained 2 bases not matched to a gene. The germline gives CDR1 KGHDR, CDR2 SFDVKD. This CDR3 spans 15 amino acids. CDR3 amino acids: CATSGTSGGQETQYF. The CDR3 DNA sequence: TGTGCCACCAGCGGGACTAGCGGGGGACAAGAGACCCAGTACTTC.

This clonotype came up many times. The rearrangement joins TRBV2 to TRBJ2-1, with 9 bases that match TRBD2. Trimming took 3 bases from V and 8 from J; bases not matched to a gene: 8. Germline V gives CDR1 SNHLY, CDR2 FYNNEI. The CDR3 covers 15 residues. This CDR3 reads CASSDSVAGAHEQFF. The CDR3 nucleotides are TGTGCCAGCAGTGATTCGGTAGCGGGAGCCCATGAGCAGTTCTTC.

The chain carries TRBV19 and TRBJ2-1; no clear D gene. Germline V CDR1 and CDR2: LNHDA, SQIVND (reference sequence). The V and J ends lost 1 base and 6 bases respectively, with 7 bases between them. CDR3 length: 13 residues. The CDR3 DNA is TGTGCCAGTAGTATAGGGCTCGCCAATGAGCAGTTCTTC. Translating gives CASSIGLANEQFF.

This clonotype was seen at least ten times. This chain uses TRBV6-1 with TRBJ2-5; TRBD1 aligns across 11 bases. J gave up 1 base and V 2 bases, and 6 bases lay outside the gene matches. Germline V gene lookup returns CDR1 MNHNS and CDR2 SASEGT. The CDR3 length is 17 residues. In DNA, the CDR3 is TGTGCCAGCAGTGAATTCAGGACAGGGGGCCTCCAAGAGACCCAGTACTTC. The encoded protein is CASSEFRTGGLQETQYF.

Ten or more counts support this clonotype. The rearrangement uses TRBV7-9 and TRBJ2-7; D is undetermined. The CDR3 has 14 residues. The V gene's germline CDR1 is SEHNR and CDR2 FQNEAQ (reference sequence). The ends were cut back, 4 bases at V and 2 bases at J, with 12 bases in the middle. This chain's CDR3 is CASSSPGLPYEQYF. The CDR3 nucleotides read TGTGCCAGCAGCTCCCCGGGCCTCCCCTACGAGCAGTACTTC.

There are a few counts of this clonotype. This sequence joins TRBV9 and TRBJ1-3; possible D gene TRBD1, 5 bases. Trimming stripped 0 bases from V and 3 bases from J, with 10 bases between. The CDR3 contains 15 residues. Germline V CDR1 and CDR2: SGDLS, YYNGEE. The CDR3 nucleotides read TGTGCCAGCAGCGTAGCTGGGGCCGATGGAAACACCATATATTTT. Translated, it gives CASSVAGADGNTIYF.

This clonotype was counted at least ten times. V is TRBV28 and J is TRBJ2-5; D is ambiguous. Per germline, CDR1 MDHEN and CDR2 SYDVKM. The CDR3 totals 13 residues. Trimming took 0 bases from V and 2 from J, leaving 4 bases between them. The CDR3 region is CASSLWFQETQYF. In DNA form, the CDR3 reads TGTGCCAGCAGTTTATGGTTTCAAGAGACCCAGTACTTC.

Points on this clonotype: An end of the junction differs from the germline gene, which may be a read error. The chain employs TRBV11-2 and TRBJ2-1; 8 bases match TRBD2. The CDR3 totals 16 residues. Per the germline V gene, CDR1 is SGHAT and CDR2 is FQNNGV. The CDR3 nucleotides are TGCGCCAGCAGCCCGGGGGGGCCTAGCTCCTACAATGAGCAGTTCTTC. It specifies CASSPGGPSSYNEQFF.

At least ten counts were recorded for this clonotype. This chain connects TRBV18 to TRBJ2-2; a weak D match, TRBD2 (5 bases). CDR1 and CDR2 from the germline V gene are KGHSH and LQKENI. The V end lost 3 bases, the J end lost 1 base, and 21 bases lay between the germline ends. The CDR3 length is 19 residues. The CDR3 DNA is TGTGCCAGCTCACCCAGGCGGGTCGAGGCTCGACTGAACACCGGGGAGCTGTTTTTT. This sequence encodes CASSPRRVEARLNTGELFF. Together with reference TRBV18 and TRBJ2-2, the CDR3 gives the full variable domain: NAGVMQNPRHLVRRRGQEARLRCSPMKGHSHVYWYRQLPEEGLKFMVYLQKENIIDESGMPKERFSAEFPKEGPSILRIQQVVRGDSAAYFCASSPRRVEARLNTGELFFGEGSRLTVL.

The chain has TRBV2 and TRBJ2-3; 7 positions agree with TRBD2. Trimming at V came to 8 bases and at J to 4 bases, leaving 9 bases not matched to a gene. This CDR3 is built from 14 residues. Per the germline V gene, CDR1 is SNHLY and CDR2 is FYNNEI. CDR3 in amino acids: CASGASGRADTQYF. The CDR3 nucleotides are TGTGCCAGCGGCGCTAGCGGAAGGGCAGATACGCAGTATTTT.

This clonotype came up a few times. This sequence joins TRBV4-1 and TRBJ1-1, with TRBD1 as a possible D gene (5 bases). Deletions cut 1 base from V and 5 bases from J, with 17 bases between. The CDR3 contains 16 residues. Germline V gives CDR1 MGHRA, CDR2 YSYEKL. The CDR3 coding sequence is TGCGCCAGCAGCCAAGGAGGGGCAGGGCGTCGGACTGAAGCTTTCTTT. Its protein is CASSQGGAGRRTEAFF.

The chain couples TRBV7-6 to TRBJ1-2; 8 nucleotides agree with TRBD1. Germline assignment: CDR1 SGHVS and CDR2 FNYEAQ. The V and J ends lost 0 bases and 7 bases, in that order; junction bases with no gene match: 16. This CDR3 is 18 amino acids long. The CDR3 DNA sequence: TGTGCCAGCAGCTTAGCGCTTTGGACCGACAGGGGTGTTGCTGGCTACACCTTC. Its translation: CASSLALWTDRGVAGYTF.

This clonotype was seen ten or more times. The CDR3 DNA follows: TGTGCCAGCAGGCCGACTTTTTACTCTGGAAACACCATATATTTT. Encoded protein: CASRPTFYSGNTIYF. This sequence joins TRBV6-1 and TRBJ1-3; D remains unclear. This CDR3 spans 15 amino acids. Germline CDR1 is MNHNS and CDR2 is SASEGT. The V end lost 6 bases, the J end lost 0 bases, and 12 bases lay between the germline ends.

This clonotype was detected many times. The chain couples TRBV12-3 or TRBV12-4 to TRBJ1-6; D is uncertain. This CDR3 spans 12 amino acids. V gave up 6 bases and J gave up 10 bases, with 10 bases separating them. CDR3 residues: CASSSPGSPLHF. Here the CDR3 DNA reads TGTGCCAGCAGCTCCCCTGGGTCACCCCTCCACTTT.

This clonotype was counted at least ten times. The chain combines TRBV19 with TRBJ1-1, with D perhaps matching TRBD1 (6 bases). In germline, CDR1 is LNHDA, CDR2 SQIVND (reference sequence). This CDR3 has 14 amino acids. With 7 bases removed from V and 1 base from J, the gap between germline ends came to 13 bases. The DNA of the CDR3 is TGTGCCAGTACCTCAGGGGCCTCGAACACTGAAGCTTTCTTT. Protein sequence: CASTSGASNTEAFF. Using reference TRBV19 and TRBJ1-1 for the parts outside the CDR3, the full variable domain is DGGITQSPKYLFRKEGQNVTLSCEQNLNHDAMYWYRQDPGQGLRLIYYSQIVNDFQKGDIAEGYSVSREKKESFPLTVTSAQKNPTAFYLCASTSGASNTEAFFGQGTRLTVV.

This clonotype was observed at least ten times. The CDR3 loop is CASSPSVGYSNYGYTF. The CDR3, as DNA: TGTGCCAGCAGCCCCTCGGTGGGGTACTCTAACTATGGCTACACCTTC. V is TRBV5-5 and J is TRBJ1-2, with no clear D. The germline gives CDR1 SGHKS, CDR2 YYEKEE (reference sequence). V was shortened by 4 bases and J by 0 bases, with 16 bases between the two germline ends. The CDR3 spans 16 residues.

This clonotype was picked up many times. CDR3 residues: CASTIKKGANYGYTF. The CDR3, as DNA: TGTGCCAGTACCATCAAGAAGGGGGCGAACTATGGCTACACCTTC. The rearrangement links TRBV19 to TRBJ1-2, with 7 bases that match TRBD1. The length of the CDR3 is 15 residues. Germline values: CDR1 LNHDA, CDR2 SQIVND (reference sequence). V lost 7 bases to trimming and J lost 2 bases; unmatched junction nucleotides: 10.

At least ten counts were recorded for this clonotype. The V gene is TRBV5-1, the J gene TRBJ2-5; D not certain. This CDR3 region has 14 residues. The V and J ends lost 2 bases and 1 base respectively, with 9 bases between them. Germline V CDR1 and CDR2: SGHRS, YFSETQ. For the CDR3, the DNA is TGCGCCAGCAGCTTTCGTTCCCGCCAAGAGACCCAGTACTTC. Protein sequence: CASSFRSRQETQYF.